This T cell receptor (beta chain) was sequenced for a study of T cell repertoires in cytomegalovirus infection. In the study overall: From public TCR beta signatures came an indication of both CMV infection and matching HLA type.

This clonotype was seen ten or more times. Its specificity is unknown. Using its own MiXCR run on the reads, TCRdb lists one record per CDR3 protein. The table includes approximately 470,000 distinct CDR3 sequences, about 42% detected once. The material sequenced was cultured PBMCs, taken from culture after CMV antigen stimulation. The sequence was collected from a human donor in good health (CMV status not recorded). Some clones in this sample may be carry-over from other donors' samples.

The CDR3: CASSPPSRSNYGYTF. The CDR3 region has the DNA TGTGCCAGCTCACCACCGAGCAGGAGTAACTATGGCTACACCTTC. This chain uses TRBV18 with TRBJ1-2; the D is unclear. Trimming pared 0 bases from V and 1 base from J, leaving 9 bases between. Germline lookup yields CDR1 KGHSH and CDR2 LQKENI. The CDR3 loop spans 15 amino acids.